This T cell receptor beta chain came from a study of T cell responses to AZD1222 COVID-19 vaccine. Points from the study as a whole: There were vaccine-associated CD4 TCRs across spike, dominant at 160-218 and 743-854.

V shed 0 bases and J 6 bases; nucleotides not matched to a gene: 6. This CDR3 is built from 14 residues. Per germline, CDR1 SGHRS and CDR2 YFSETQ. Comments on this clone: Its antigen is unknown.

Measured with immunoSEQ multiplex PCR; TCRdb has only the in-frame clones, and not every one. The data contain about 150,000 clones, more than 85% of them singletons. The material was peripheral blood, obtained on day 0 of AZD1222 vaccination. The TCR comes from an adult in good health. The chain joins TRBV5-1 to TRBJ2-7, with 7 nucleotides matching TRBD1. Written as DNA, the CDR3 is TGCGCCAGCAGCTTGGTAGGGGGCTCCCCCGAGCAGTACTTC. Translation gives CASSLVGGSPEQYF.